This T cell receptor (beta chain) was identified during a study of T-cell reconstitution after alpha-beta-depleted transplantation in children. Preparation of the TCRbeta library used unique molecular identifiers. TCRdb independently ran MiXCR on the PCR reads; one entry per CDR3 protein. The data contain 500,000 to 600,000 distinct CDR3 sequences, about 18% of them singletons. Germline V gene lookup returns CDR1 MNHEY and CDR2 SVGAGI. V shed 2 bases and J 1 base; nucleotides not matched to a gene: 3. The CDR3 has 16 amino acids. The chain couples TRBV6-5 to TRBJ2-1, with TRBD2 matching over 9 bases. This TCR derives from a human donor who donated a stem cell graft to a child with acute lymphoblastic leukemia. The sample here was PBMCs from the stem cell graft donor, taken from the stem cell graft. This CDR3 is CASSYGLARSYNEQFF. The CDR3 nucleotides are TGTGCCAGCAGTTACGGACTAGCGAGATCCTACAATGAGCAGTTCTTC.